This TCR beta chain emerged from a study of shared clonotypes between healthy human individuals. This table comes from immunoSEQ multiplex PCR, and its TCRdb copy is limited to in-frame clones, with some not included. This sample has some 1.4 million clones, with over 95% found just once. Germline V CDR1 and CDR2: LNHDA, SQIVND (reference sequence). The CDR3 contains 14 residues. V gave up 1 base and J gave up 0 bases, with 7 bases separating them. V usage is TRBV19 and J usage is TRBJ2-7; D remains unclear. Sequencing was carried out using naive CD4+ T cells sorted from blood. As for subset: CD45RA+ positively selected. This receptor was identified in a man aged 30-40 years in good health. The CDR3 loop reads CASSIGPFSYEQYF. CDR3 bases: TGTGCCAGTAGTATAGGGCCATTCTCCTACGAGCAGTACTTC.